One and the same sample provided the 8 T cell receptor beta chains below, sequenced in a study of a mutant IDH1 vaccine in newly diagnosed glioma. Time point given: week 35, safety follow-up. Mutant IDH1 20-mer peptide, at 300 ug, made up each vaccine dose, with topical imiquimod. For these receptors, no antigen is known. Generated by immunoSEQ multiplex PCR, the TCRdb table keeps only in-frame clones and is missing some. The table has 73,000 or so clones, roughly 84% seen once. This sample comprised PBMCs, obtained from a glioma patient whose treatment included an IDH1 peptide vaccine. These receptors all come from a man in his late teens or twenties with glioma.

A single count supports this clone. The chain recombines TRBV19 with TRBJ2-7; 12 nucleotides align to TRBD2. J was trimmed by 0 bases and V by 4 bases; bases with no gene match: 4. Germline V lookup: CDR1 LNHDA, CDR2 SQIVND (reference sequence). The CDR3 spans 16 residues. In nucleotides, the CDR3 is TGTGCCAGTAGTAAGGGACTAGCGGGTCGCTCCTACGAGCAGTACTTC. The encoded protein is CASSKGLAGRSYEQYF. The full variable domain, its missing parts supplied by reference TRBV19 and TRBJ2-7, is DGGITQSPKYLFRKEGQNVTLSCEQNLNHDAMYWYRQDPGQGLRLIYYSQIVNDFQKGDIAEGYSVSREKKESFPLTVTSAQKNPTAFYLCASSKGLAGRSYEQYFGPGTRLTVT.

This clone was observed a single time. The chain has TRBV5-6 and TRBJ1-2, with D tentatively TRBD1 (5 bases). V shed 3 bases and J shed 7 bases, with 13 bases lying between them. The CDR3 has 13 amino acids. Germline V gene lookup returns CDR1 SGHDT and CDR2 YYEEEE. The CDR3 is CASSSTGGRGYTF. The CDR3 DNA follows: TGTGCCAGCAGCTCTACCGGGGGTCGTGGCTACACCTTC.

Comments on this clone: This CDR3 is missing its conserved last phenylalanine or tryptophan, likely due to a read error. The DNA is left out, because the CDR3 cannot be placed on it with certainty; the CDR3 is given as TCRdb lists it. The gene calls are TRBV29-1 and TRBJ1-2. Both ends counted, the CDR3 spans 8 residues. Germline V gene data show CDR1 as SQVTM and CDR2 as ANQGSEA. This chain's CDR3 is CSVEDGFV.

The V call is TRBV30, the J call TRBJ2-1, with D maybe TRBD2 (5 bases). The V end lost 5 bases, the J end lost 2 bases, and 13 bases lay between the germline ends. The CDR3 is 14 amino acids. CDR1 GTSNPN and CDR2 SVGIG come from the germline V gene (reference sequence). Here the CDR3 DNA reads TGTGCCTGGGTCGGGGTAAATACCTACAATGAGCAGTTCTTC. It translates to CAWVGVNTYNEQFF. The whole variable domain, filled in from reference TRBV30 and TRBJ2-1, reads SQTIHQWPATLVQPVGSPLSLECTVEGTSNPNLYWYRQAAGRGLQLLFYSVGIGQISSEVPQNLSASRPQDRQFILSSKKLLLSDSGFYLCAWVGVNTYNEQFFGPGTRLTVL.

The chain carries TRBV18 and TRBJ2-7; 7 bases agree with TRBD1. CDR3 size: 13 residues. CDR1 KGHSH and CDR2 LQKENI come from the germline V gene. V shed 3 bases, J shed 1 base, and the junction held 0 bases outside the gene matches. This chain's CDR3 is CASSPGQSYEQYF. DNA of the CDR3: TGTGCCAGCTCACCGGGACAGTCCTACGAGCAGTACTTC.

The chain recombines TRBV4-1 with TRBJ2-7; a weak D match, TRBD2 (6 bases). Germline CDR1 is MGHRA and CDR2 is YSYEKL. The length of the CDR3 is 16 residues. Trimming pared 0 bases from V and 3 bases from J, leaving 15 bases between. The CDR3, as DNA: TGCGCCAGCAGCCAAGAGAGAGGAGGGGCGGGCTACGAGCAGTACTTC. Its translation: CASSQERGGAGYEQYF.

This clone appeared once. The junction does not match germline at one end; this may be a read error. CDR3 sequence: CASSQGPSHQPQHF. The CDR3 DNA reads TGCGCCAGCAGCCAGGGCCCTAGCCATCAGCCCCAGCATTTT. This chain joins TRBV4-1 and TRBJ1-5; D remains unclear. The CDR3 runs to 14 residues. Germline-derived CDR1 and CDR2 are MGHRA and YSYEKL.

The chain uses TRBV27 and TRBJ1-1; TRBD1 aligns across 9 bases. CDR1 and CDR2 from the germline V gene are MNHEY and SMNVEV (reference sequence). The trim removed 4 bases at V and 0 bases at J, leaving 6 bases unmatched. The CDR3 has 16 amino acids. CDR3 bases: TGTGCCAGCAGTTACGGGACAGGGATCATGAACACTGAAGCTTTCTTT. This encodes CASSYGTGIMNTEAFF.